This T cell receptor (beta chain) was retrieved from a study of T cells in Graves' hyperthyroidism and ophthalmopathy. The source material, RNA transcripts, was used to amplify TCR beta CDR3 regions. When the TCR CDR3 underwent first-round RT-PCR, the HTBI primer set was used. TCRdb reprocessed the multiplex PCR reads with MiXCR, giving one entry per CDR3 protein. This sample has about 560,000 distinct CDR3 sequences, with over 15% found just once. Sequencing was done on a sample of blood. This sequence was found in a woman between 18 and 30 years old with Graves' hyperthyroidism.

Here the CDR3 reads CASSLYGGGSNQPQHF. DNA for the CDR3: TGTGCCAGCAGTTTATATGGGGGCGGGAGCAATCAGCCCCAGCATTTT. The J gene is TRBJ1-5, the V gene TRBV27; D might be TRBD1 (6 bases). CDR1 is MNHEY, CDR2 SMNVEV, per germline (reference sequence). Between the trimmed V and J ends, which lost 1 base and 1 base, there was a span of 11 bases. The CDR3 covers 16 residues.